This TCR beta chain was obtained from a study of graft-versus-host responses after intestinal transplantation. Study-level points and caveats: High graft-versus-host to host-versus-graft T cell clonal ratios marked allografts of patients with graft-donor macrochimerism. There were GvH clones found in recipient marrow, and some of them appeared first in ileum or blood.

The CDR3 covers 14 residues. Germline V lookup: CDR1 MNHEY, CDR2 SVGAGI. J was trimmed by 5 bases and V by 2 bases; bases with no gene match: 6. Some clones are missing from TCRdb's copy, which holds only in-frame ones; the method was immunoSEQ multiplex PCR. The sample includes tens of thousands of clones, around 93% seen only once; the top ten take approximately 0.73%. Comment on this clone: The antigen remains undetermined.

The clonotype originates from a human patient who received an intestinal transplant, so some T cells may come from the graft donor. This chain connects TRBV6-5 to TRBJ2-7; 7 nucleotides line up with TRBD2. Sequencing used PBMCs, obtained 98 days after intestinal transplantation. CDR3 sequence reads: CASSYGSGGHEQYF. CDR3 coding DNA: TGTGCCAGCAGTTACGGATCGGGGGGACACGAGCAGTACTTC.